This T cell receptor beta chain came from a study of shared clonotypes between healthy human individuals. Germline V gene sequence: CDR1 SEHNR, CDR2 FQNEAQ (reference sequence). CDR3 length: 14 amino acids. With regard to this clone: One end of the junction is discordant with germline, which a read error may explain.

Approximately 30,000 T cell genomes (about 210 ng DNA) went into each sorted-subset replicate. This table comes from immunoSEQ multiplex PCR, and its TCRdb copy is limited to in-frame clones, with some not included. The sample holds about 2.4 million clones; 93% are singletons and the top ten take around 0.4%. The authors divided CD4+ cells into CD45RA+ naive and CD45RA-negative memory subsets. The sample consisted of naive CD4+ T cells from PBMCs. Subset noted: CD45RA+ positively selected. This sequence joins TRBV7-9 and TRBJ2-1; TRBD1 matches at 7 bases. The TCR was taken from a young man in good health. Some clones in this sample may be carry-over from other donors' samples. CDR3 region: CASSLARQGNEQFF. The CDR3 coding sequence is TGTGCCAGCAGCCTAGCCAGACAGGGTAATGAGCAGTTCTTC. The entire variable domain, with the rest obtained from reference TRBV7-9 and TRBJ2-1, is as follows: DTGVSQNPRHKITKRGQNVTFRCDPISEHNRLYWYRQTLGQGPEFLTYFQNEAQLEKSRLLSDRFSAERPKGSFSTLEIQRTEQGDSAMYLCASSLARQGNEQFFGPGTRLTVL.